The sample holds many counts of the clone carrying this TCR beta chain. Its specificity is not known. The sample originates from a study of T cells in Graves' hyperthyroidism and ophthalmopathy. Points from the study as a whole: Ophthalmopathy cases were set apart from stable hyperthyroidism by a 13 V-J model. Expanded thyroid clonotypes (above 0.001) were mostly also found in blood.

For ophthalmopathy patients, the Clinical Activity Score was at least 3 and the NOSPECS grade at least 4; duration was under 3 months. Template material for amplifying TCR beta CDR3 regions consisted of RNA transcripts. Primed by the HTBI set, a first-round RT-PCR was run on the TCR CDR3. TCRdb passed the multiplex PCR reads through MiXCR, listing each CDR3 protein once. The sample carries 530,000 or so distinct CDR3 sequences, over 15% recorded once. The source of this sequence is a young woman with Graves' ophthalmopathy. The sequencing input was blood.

The CDR3 region is CASSYELQMGNTEAFF. The CDR3 bases are TGTGCCAGCAGTTACGAACTACAGATGGGGAACACTGAAGCTTTCTTT. The V and J genes are TRBV28 and TRBJ1-1; D ambiguous. V was cut by 4 bases and J by 1 base, with 16 bases left in between. This CDR3 has 16 amino acids. The germline V gene has CDR1 MDHEN and CDR2 SYDVKM.